Here is one T cell receptor (beta chain) with its context. This clone's antigen is unknown. Base qualities are not provided; no much larger clone lies one nucleotide away. According to the study, the label for this sample's time point signals: patch test 3, about 24 weeks after DPC sensitization. Taken with the paper, the label for treatment or condition translates to: therapeutic diphenylcyclopropenone sensitization with weekly scalp DPC. Blood at each patch-test visit was drawn before the patch test was applied. Patients were eligible if aged 18 to 70, diagnosed with alopecia and judged suitable for DPC therapy, and pregnant patients were excluded. Total RNA was isolated from unfractionated whole blood collected in Tempus Blood RNA tubes. V drops 3 bases and J drops 5 bases, leaving 8 bases in between. Counted from cysteine to phenylalanine, this CDR3 has 13 amino acids. Only the CDR3 DNA stays, 39 bases, in frame from base 1. CDR1 is given as SGHTA and CDR2 as FQGNSA, both from the germline V gene.

The library was made by RACE. The instrument was a NextSeq 500. Library preparation attached unique molecular identifiers to individual cDNA molecules for quantitative, reproducible TCR counting. From each blood RNA sample, both TCR alpha and TCR beta chains were sequenced. The paper's data handling went like this. Samples had a median of about 96,000 TCRs, with a range from roughly 20,000 to 690,600. The Decombinator software suite was used to annotate the V, J and CDR3 of the TCR reads. Every sample was subsampled to the same number of TCRs (28,000) for the PS versus PT1 abundance plots. TCRs were defined as expanded if absent before sensitization and observed at least eight times at the 2-week time point. Through fastp at Q25 and MiXCR, TCRdb rebuilt clones from the public reads, retaining in-frame beta chains. Identical CDR3 proteins give one entry, which carries the most common genes and DNA. The V and J calls follow TCRdb's processing rather than the paper's. This sample gives under 55,000 distinct CDR3 sequences in total; more than 9.5% of them show up just once. 16% of the sample rests with the top ten.

This sample was taken from a study of human T cells and chemical hapten exposure (dated by TCRdb to about 2021). Background on the whole study: For sensitization, 2% DPC in acetone was applied to a roughly 2 cm by roughly 2 cm area of upper inner arm skin. Throughout the roughly 26-week study period, patients were also given weekly therapeutic DPC doses on the scalp. Patch tests used Finn chambers with 0.01% DPC on the upper back, scored after 6 days by International Contact Dermatitis Research Group standards. The patient cohort, mostly female, included alopecia areata with under or over 50% scalp involvement, alopecia totalis and alopecia universalis. Libraries were pooled for sequencing, and variation in per-sample TCR yields was attributed mainly to small differences in library volumes within the pool. In alopecia patients, the study followed how the peripheral blood TCR repertoire changed in vivo over primary and secondary sensitization to diphenylcyclopropenone (DPC), a hapten. Blood was sampled from patients pre-sensitization (week 0) and at 2, 6 and about 24 weeks after DPC sensitization. About 30 alopecia patients provided blood for TCR sequencing at one to four time points (pre-sensitization, 2, 6 and 24 weeks). The full study reports these points: Repeated subsampling changed both the strength of the expansion versus patch-test correlation and the threshold at which the correlation became significant. Patch test score was positively correlated with the number of PT1 expanded TCRs, with significance at thresholds 8, 16 and 32 but not at 4. Expanded TCRs formed significantly more large CDR3 similarity clusters than pre-sensitization or healthy control sets, consistent with antigen-driven responses. The number of TCRs above 1 in 1000 frequency did not change with DPC sensitization; there was no evidence of global repertoire structure alterations. Because every patient had alopecia, a presumed autoimmune disease, the patients' immune response might differ from that of healthy individuals.

The chain links TRBV7-2 with TRBJ2-1, with TRBD2 as a weak D call on 6 bases. This TCR came from a woman between 40 and 55 years old with alopecia areata. Some clones in this sample may be carry-over from other donors' samples. The specimen was whole blood, collected in connection with sensitization to the hapten diphenylcyclopropenone (DPC). The CDR3 reads as follows: CASSLERDNEQFF. The nucleotide sequence is given as TGTGCCAGCAGCTTGGAGCGGGACAATGAGCAGTTCTTC.